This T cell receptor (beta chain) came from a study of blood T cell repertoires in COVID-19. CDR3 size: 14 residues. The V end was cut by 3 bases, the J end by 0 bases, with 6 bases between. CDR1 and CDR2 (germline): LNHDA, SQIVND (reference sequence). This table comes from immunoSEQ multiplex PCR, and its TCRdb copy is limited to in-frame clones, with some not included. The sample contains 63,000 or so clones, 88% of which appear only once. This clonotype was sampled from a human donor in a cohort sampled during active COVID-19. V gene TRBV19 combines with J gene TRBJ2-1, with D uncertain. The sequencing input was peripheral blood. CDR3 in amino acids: CASSMAVSYNEQFF. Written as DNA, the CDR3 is TGTGCCAGTAGTATGGCAGTCTCCTACAATGAGCAGTTCTTC. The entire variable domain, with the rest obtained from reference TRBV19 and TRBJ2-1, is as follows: DGGITQSPKYLFRKEGQNVTLSCEQNLNHDAMYWYRQDPGQGLRLIYYSQIVNDFQKGDIAEGYSVSREKKESFPLTVTSAQKNPTAFYLCASSMAVSYNEQFFGPGTRLTVL.